The rows below give T cell receptor beta chains drawn from one sample of a study of T-cell reconstitution after alpha-beta-depleted transplantation in children. TCRdb re-called the PCR reads with MiXCR, one entry per CDR3 protein. The sample records a few hundred thousand distinct CDR3 sequences, approximately 20% being singletons. Sample: PBMCs, mostly from graft donor cells, taken 180 days after TCRalphabeta/CD19-depleted stem cell transplant. The receptor source for this set is a male patient between 10 and 17 years old who had a stem cell transplant for acute lymphoblastic leukemia, so the T cells may come from the graft donor. Each CDR3 is given with its conserved first and last residue. The D gene is left open where the match is weak. Size tells how often a clone was seen (once, few, many) or the class of an expanded clone, and some rows leave it out.

V gene,J gene,clone size,D gene,CDR3 length,CDR3 protein,CDR3 DNA
TRBV12-3/TRBV12-4,TRBJ2-2,-,-,16,CASSPGRDWNTGELFF,TGTGCCAGCAGTCCGGGCCGGGACTGGAACACCGGGGAGCTGTTTTTT
TRBV27,TRBJ1-2,few,TRBD1,14,CASSRTGANYGYTF,TGTGCCAGCAGTCGGACAGGGGCTAACTATGGCTACACCTTC
TRBV20-1,TRBJ2-5,-,-,15,CSARSEARPRETQYF,TGCAGTGCTAGAAGTGAAGCTAGGCCCCGAGAGACCCAGTACTTC
TRBV11-2,TRBJ2-1,-,-,16,CASSLDVAGAYNEQFF,TGTGCCAGCAGCTTAGACGTTGCAGGGGCATACAATGAGCAGTTCTTC
TRBV5-1,TRBJ2-5,once,-,16,CASSLAARGYQETQYF,TGCGCCAGCAGCTTAGCGGCCAGGGGATACCAAGAGACCCAGTACTTC
TRBV29-1,TRBJ2-6,-,-,13,CSVEGSGANVLTF,TGCAGCGTTGAGGGCTCTGGGGCCAACGTCCTGACTTTC
TRBV25-1,TRBJ2-5,-,-,13,CATYPGPAETQYF,TGTGCCACCTACCCGGGGCCAGCTGAGACCCAGTACTTC
TRBV5-1,TRBJ2-1,-,-,12,CASSPGARREFF,TGCGCCAGCAGCCCAGGGGCCAGGAGAGAGTTCTTC
TRBV5-1,TRBJ1-2,many,-,13,CASSLEGDYGYTF,TGCGCCAGCAGCTTGGAGGGGGACTATGGCTACACCTTC
TRBV18,TRBJ2-3,-,TRBD2,16,CASSRRPAGDTDTQYF,TGTGCCAGCTCACGCCGGCCAGCGGGAGATACAGATACGCAGTATTTT
TRBV5-1,TRBJ2-7,few,-,15,CASSLFTGSFYEQYF,TGCGCCAGCAGCTTGTTCACAGGTTCGTTCTACGAGCAGTACTTC
TRBV5-1,TRBJ2-7,few,TRBD2,15,CASSLRLADSYEQYF,TGCGCCAGCAGCTTAAGACTAGCGGACTCCTACGAGCAGTACTTC